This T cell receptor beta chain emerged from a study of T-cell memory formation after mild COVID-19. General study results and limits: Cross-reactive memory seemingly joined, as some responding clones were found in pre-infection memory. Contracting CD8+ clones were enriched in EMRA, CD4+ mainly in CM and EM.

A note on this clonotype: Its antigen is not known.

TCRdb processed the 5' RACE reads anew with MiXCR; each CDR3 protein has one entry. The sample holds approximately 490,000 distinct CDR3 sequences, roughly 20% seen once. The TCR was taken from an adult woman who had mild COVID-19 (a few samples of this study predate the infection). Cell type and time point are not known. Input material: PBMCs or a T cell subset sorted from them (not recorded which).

As DNA, the CDR3 is TGTGCCAGCAGCTTCCGACGGCAAGAGACCCAGTACTTC. Translating it yields CASSFRRQETQYF. This chain connects TRBV11-2 to TRBJ2-5; D not resolved. Germline CDR1 reads SGHAT; CDR2 reads FQNNGV. CDR3 length: 13 amino acids. Trimming shortened V by 3 bases and J by 2 bases, and 7 bases separated the two germline ends. Variable domain in full (rest from reference TRBV11-2 and TRBJ2-5): EAGVAQSPRYKIIEKRQSVAFWCNPISGHATLYWYQQILGQGPKLLIQFQNNGVVDDSQLPKDRFSAERLKGVDSTLKIQPAKLEDSAVYLCASSFRRQETQYFGPGTRLLVL.